These 4 T cell receptor beta chains came from one sample sequenced in a study of long-term antiretroviral therapy in people with HIV (dated by TCRdb to between 2021 and 2023). The immunoSEQ hsTCRB v3.0 assay was used at survey level resolution to sequence the TRB variable region. TCRdb mirrors the immuneACCESS table, restricted to in-frame sequences. Some clones are absent from its copies; in checked studies, under half trace to an unresolved V gene, and the reason for the others is unknown. This sample is represented by roughly 13,000 clones; just over 75% of them were singletons. Approximately 20% of the sample lies in the top ten. The sequenced sample was unsorted PBMCs, obtained 1.3 years before starting antiretroviral therapy. The source is a man aged 40-55 years with HIV.

The rearrangement uses TRBV4-1 and TRBJ1-1, with no clear D. The CDR3 consists of 14 residues. Trimming stripped 1 base from V and 8 bases from J, with 14 bases between. Germline V CDR1 and CDR2: MGHRA, YSYEKL. The CDR3 protein is CASSQVNSLSEAFF. CDR3 DNA sequence: TGCGCCAGCAGCCAAGTGAACAGCCTTTCAGAAGCTTTCTTT.

The V and J genes are TRBV7-8 and TRBJ1-2, with D possibly being TRBD1 (5 bases). Germline V lookup: CDR1 SGHVS, CDR2 FQNEAQ. CDR3 length: 14 residues. V shed 2 bases and J shed 5 bases, with 12 bases lying between them. This CDR3 reads CASSLQGREYGYTF. The CDR3 DNA is TGTGCCAGCAGCTTACAGGGACGAGAGTATGGCTACACCTTC.

The gene calls are TRBV7-9 and TRBJ1-3, with D tentatively TRBD1 (5 bases). The germline V and J ends were trimmed by 4 bases and 0 bases, with 13 bases remaining between them. The germline gives CDR1 SEHNR, CDR2 FQNEAQ (reference sequence). The CDR3 has 16 residues. The CDR3 region is CASSSGDWSSGNTIYF. The CDR3 nucleotides read TGTGCCAGCAGCTCTGGGGACTGGAGCTCTGGAAACACCATATATTTT.

This clone was observed once. The chain couples TRBV11-2 to TRBJ1-1; D gene uncertain. Deletions cut 7 bases from V and 0 bases from J, with 9 bases between. The CDR3 loop spans 13 amino acids. Germline CDR1 and CDR2: SGHAT and FQNNGV. CDR3 region: CASKERLNTEAFF. The CDR3 DNA follows: TGTGCCAGCAAAGAGCGTTTGAACACTGAAGCTTTCTTT.